This T cell receptor (beta chain) was identified during a study of cytomegalovirus exposure and HLA in healthy donors. As to this clone: Its cognate antigen is unknown.

Study-level findings and limits: A later analysis showed TCR association rates differing by HLA locus, peaking at DRB1 and lowest at HLA-C.

With 60 Vbeta and 13 Jbeta primers, the PCR was carried out. The table came from immunoSEQ multiplex PCR; TCRdb's copy has only in-frame clones and leaves some out. The sample comprises over 70,000 clones, 74% of which are singletons, and 20% to 25% rests with the top ten. CDR1 SGHDT and CDR2 YYEEEE come from the germline V gene. The CDR3 length is 13 residues. The V and J ends lost 3 bases and 5 bases respectively, with 11 bases between them. The sample comprised PBMCs. The chain recombines TRBV5-6 with TRBJ2-5; TRBD1 is a possible D gene (6 bases). This receptor was taken from a man aged 30 to 45 in good health and CMV-seropositive. CDR3 region: CASSSGARETQYF. The CDR3 DNA reads TGTGCCAGCAGCTCAGGGGCACGGGAGACCCAGTACTTC.